Listed below are T cell receptor beta chains from one sample, sequenced in a study of Graves' ophthalmopathy and Graves' hyperthyroidism. MiXCR, run by TCRdb on the multiplex PCR reads, gives a single entry per CDR3 protein. The sample contains about 550,000 distinct CDR3 sequences, about two fifths of which appear only once. The sequenced material came from peripheral blood or thyroid tissue (not recorded which). These receptors came from an adult man with Graves' hyperthyroidism. Each CDR3 is given with its conserved first and last residue. A D gene is named only where the DNA matches it firmly. A clone size is listed for some rows: how often the clone was seen (once, few, many), or a class if it is expanded.

abundance: few
d_gene: -
v_gene: TRBV27
j_gene: TRBJ1-1
CDR3nt: TGTGCCAGCTCCTGGGAGGGGTCGGGTGAAGCTTTCTTT
CDR3aa: CASSWEGSGEAFF

abundance: -
d_gene: -
v_gene: TRBV29-1
j_gene: TRBJ2-7
CDR3nt: TGCAGCGCCCAACAAGGGGATGACGAGCAGTACTTC
CDR3aa: CSAQQGDDEQYF

abundance: many
d_gene: TRBD1
v_gene: TRBV24-1
j_gene: TRBJ1-2
CDR3nt: TGTGCCACCAGTGATGGGGACAGGGGAAATGGCTACACCTTC
CDR3aa: CATSDGDRGNGYTF

abundance: few
d_gene: -
v_gene: TRBV5-1
j_gene: TRBJ2-3
CDR3nt: TGCGCCAGCAGCTGGTTCGGAGTGAGGGAAAGCACAGATACGCAGTATTTT
CDR3aa: CASSWFGVRESTDTQYF

abundance: many
d_gene: -
v_gene: TRBV13
j_gene: TRBJ1-5
CDR3nt: TGTGCCAGCAGCTTAGGGGGGGACCCCAATCAGCCCCAGCATTTT
CDR3aa: CASSLGGDPNQPQHF

abundance: few
d_gene: TRBD2
v_gene: TRBV5-4
j_gene: TRBJ2-2
CDR3nt: TGTGCCAGCAGCTTGCCTAGCGGGGGGGCCGGTATCTGGAACACCGGGGAGCTGTTTTTT
CDR3aa: CASSLPSGGAGIWNTGELFF

abundance: -
d_gene: -
v_gene: TRBV6-5
j_gene: TRBJ1-1
CDR3nt: TGTGCCAGCAGTCGATTCCATCCCCAGGGGAACACTGAAGCTTTCTTT
CDR3aa: CASSRFHPQGNTEAFF

abundance: few
d_gene: TRBD1
v_gene: TRBV4-1
j_gene: TRBJ1-4
CDR3nt: TGCGCCAGCAGCCAAGAGGGACAGGGGTATGAAAAACTGTTTTTT
CDR3aa: CASSQEGQGYEKLFF

abundance: -
d_gene: -
v_gene: TRBV7-6
j_gene: TRBJ2-7
CDR3nt: TGTGCCTGCAGCGACAGTTCGTCCTACGAGCAGTACTTC
CDR3aa: CACSDSSSYEQYF

abundance: -
d_gene: -
v_gene: TRBV10-3
j_gene: TRBJ2-3
CDR3nt: TGTGCCATCAGTGGTGGGTTAGGCACAGATACGCAGTATTTT
CDR3aa: CAISGGLGTDTQYF

abundance: many
d_gene: -
v_gene: TRBV15
j_gene: TRBJ1-6
CDR3nt: TGTGCCACCAGTTTAACCTCGACAGCACCCCTCCACTTT
CDR3aa: CATSLTSTAPLHF

abundance: -
d_gene: TRBD1
v_gene: TRBV7-8
j_gene: TRBJ2-2
CDR3nt: TGTGCCAGCAGCCAAGGGACAGGGGTGGCCACCGGGGAGCTGTTTTTT
CDR3aa: CASSQGTGVATGELFF

abundance: -
d_gene: -
v_gene: TRBV6-5
j_gene: TRBJ2-7
CDR3nt: TGTGCCAGCAGTTACACTCCAGTAGCGAACGAGCAGTACTTC
CDR3aa: CASSYTPVANEQYF

abundance: few
d_gene: -
v_gene: TRBV3-1
j_gene: TRBJ1-3
CDR3nt: TGTGCCAGCAGCCAAGATAGGGGAGTCACGGGAAACACCATATATTTT
CDR3aa: CASSQDRGVTGNTIYF

abundance: -
d_gene: -
v_gene: TRBV7-9
j_gene: TRBJ2-3
CDR3nt: TGTGCCAGCAGCTTAGGTCCTAGCGAGAGGGGAGATACGCAGTATTTT
CDR3aa: CASSLGPSERGDTQYF

abundance: -
d_gene: -
v_gene: TRBV29-1
j_gene: TRBJ2-5
CDR3nt: TGCAGCGTCGAAGTGAGGGGCGGAGAGACCCAGTACTTC
CDR3aa: CSVEVRGGETQYF

abundance: -
d_gene: -
v_gene: TRBV15
j_gene: TRBJ2-5
CDR3nt: TGTGCCACCAGCAGAGGCAGCCCCATGGGGACCCAGTACTTC
CDR3aa: CATSRGSPMGTQYF

abundance: -
d_gene: TRBD1
v_gene: TRBV30
j_gene: TRBJ2-2
CDR3nt: TGTGCCTGGAAAGGGGGCAGGACCGGGGAGCTGTTTTTT
CDR3aa: CAWKGGRTGELFF

abundance: many
d_gene: -
v_gene: TRBV24-1
j_gene: TRBJ2-2
CDR3nt: TGTGCCACCAGTGATATCCGGACATTGGACACCGGGGAGCTGTTTTTT
CDR3aa: CATSDIRTLDTGELFF

abundance: -
d_gene: TRBD2
v_gene: TRBV2
j_gene: TRBJ2-1
CDR3nt: TGTGCCAGCAGTGACGGACTAGGGTATCGTGAGCAGTTCTTC
CDR3aa: CASSDGLGYREQFF

abundance: -
d_gene: TRBD1
v_gene: TRBV14
j_gene: TRBJ1-3
CDR3nt: TGTGCCAGCAGCTCCGGGACAGGGGGCCGTCACTCTGGAAACACCATATATTTT
CDR3aa: CASSSGTGGRHSGNTIYF

abundance: -
d_gene: TRBD1
v_gene: TRBV2
j_gene: TRBJ2-7
CDR3nt: TGTGCCAGCAGGGGACAGGGGGTAGGCGAGCAGTACTTC
CDR3aa: CASRGQGVGEQYF

abundance: many
d_gene: -
v_gene: TRBV6-5
j_gene: TRBJ1-2
CDR3nt: TGTGCCAGCAGTTCCTCACCCCCCTCGGGAGGCTACACCTTC
CDR3aa: CASSSSPPSGGYTF

abundance: few
d_gene: -
v_gene: TRBV19
j_gene: TRBJ2-7
CDR3nt: TGTGCCAGTAGCCCTGGGGCGAGGGGGGTATACGAGCAGTACTTC
CDR3aa: CASSPGARGVYEQYF

abundance: few
d_gene: -
v_gene: TRBV7-2
j_gene: TRBJ1-1
CDR3nt: TGTGCCAGCAGCACCCTGGCAGGGCTATTCACTGAAGCTTTCTTT
CDR3aa: CASSTLAGLFTEAFF

abundance: few
d_gene: TRBD1
v_gene: TRBV2
j_gene: TRBJ1-4
CDR3nt: TGTGCCAGCAGTGAACAGGGGGCGAATGAAAAACTGTTTTTT
CDR3aa: CASSEQGANEKLFF

abundance: many
d_gene: -
v_gene: TRBV6-1
j_gene: TRBJ1-2
CDR3nt: TGTGCCAGCAGTGATACGACAGTTTGGGGCTACACCTTC
CDR3aa: CASSDTTVWGYTF

abundance: few
d_gene: -
v_gene: TRBV19
j_gene: TRBJ2-2
CDR3nt: TGTGCCAGTAGTCAACTAGTTACCGGGGAGCTGTTTTTT
CDR3aa: CASSQLVTGELFF

abundance: -
d_gene: TRBD1
v_gene: TRBV24-1
j_gene: TRBJ2-1
CDR3nt: TGTGCCACCAGTGACTCGATGGGACAGGGGGGGTCCAATGAGCAGTTCTTC
CDR3aa: CATSDSMGQGGSNEQFF

abundance: many
d_gene: TRBD2
v_gene: TRBV2
j_gene: TRBJ2-7
CDR3nt: TGTGCCAGCAGTGGTCGGGGGGGGGAGCAGTACTTC
CDR3aa: CASSGRGGEQYF

abundance: -
d_gene: -
v_gene: TRBV7-9
j_gene: TRBJ1-1
CDR3nt: TGTGCCAGCAGCTTAGCGGGGGCAACTTTCTTT
CDR3aa: CASSLAGATFF

abundance: few
d_gene: -
v_gene: TRBV4-1
j_gene: TRBJ1-2
CDR3nt: TGCGCCAGCAGCCAAGAGATGGACGGGGCTAACTATGGCTACACCTTC
CDR3aa: CASSQEMDGANYGYTF

abundance: -
d_gene: TRBD1
v_gene: TRBV12-3/TRBV12-4
j_gene: TRBJ2-6
CDR3nt: TGTGCCAGCAGTGCCAACAGGGGTTGGCCGTCTGGCGGGGCCAACGTCCTGACTTTC
CDR3aa: CASSANRGWPSGGANVLTF

abundance: many
d_gene: -
v_gene: TRBV7-9
j_gene: TRBJ2-5
CDR3nt: TGTGCCAGCACCTCCGGGGAGACCCAGTACTTC
CDR3aa: CASTSGETQYF

abundance: many
d_gene: -
v_gene: TRBV27
j_gene: TRBJ2-7
CDR3nt: TGTGCCAGCAGACCAGCGTTGGACTACGAGCAGTACTTC
CDR3aa: CASRPALDYEQYF

abundance: many
d_gene: -
v_gene: TRBV19
j_gene: TRBJ1-5
CDR3nt: TGTGCCAGTAGTATAGGCCGCGGAAATCAGCCCCAGCATTTT
CDR3aa: CASSIGRGNQPQHF

abundance: -
d_gene: -
v_gene: TRBV24-1
j_gene: TRBJ2-6
CDR3nt: TGTGCCACCAGTGACCCGCACCGAGGGAATGGGGCCAACGTCCTGACTTTC
CDR3aa: CATSDPHRGNGANVLTF

abundance: -
d_gene: -
v_gene: TRBV2
j_gene: TRBJ2-7
CDR3nt: TGTGCCAGCGCCAGAGGACCCCCCAATGAGCAGTACTTC
CDR3aa: CASARGPPNEQYF

abundance: many
d_gene: -
v_gene: TRBV7-8
j_gene: TRBJ2-7
CDR3nt: TGTGCCAGCAGCTTAGGTTTAGACAGACCTACCTACGAGCAGTACTTC
CDR3aa: CASSLGLDRPTYEQYF

abundance: -
d_gene: -
v_gene: TRBV9
j_gene: TRBJ2-5
CDR3nt: TGTGCCAGCAGCCAGCCGACAGGGGTCGGGGGGGAGGCCCAGTACTTC
CDR3aa: CASSQPTGVGGEAQYF

abundance: -
d_gene: -
v_gene: TRBV15
j_gene: TRBJ2-5
CDR3nt: TGTGCCACCAGCAGAGTGGCCGACTCGGAGCGCCAGTACTTC
CDR3aa: CATSRVADSERQYF

abundance: few
d_gene: TRBD1
v_gene: TRBV2
j_gene: TRBJ1-6
CDR3nt: TGTGCCAGGAAAACAGGGGGCTCCTATAATTCACCCCTCCACTTT
CDR3aa: CARKTGGSYNSPLHF

abundance: -
d_gene: -
v_gene: TRBV24-1
j_gene: TRBJ2-7
CDR3nt: TGTGCCACCAGTGATTGGACAGGGAGGGAGCAGTGCTTC
CDR3aa: CATSDWTGREQCF

abundance: few
d_gene: -
v_gene: TRBV24-1
j_gene: TRBJ1-5
CDR3nt: TGTGCCACCAGTGATTCGGCAGGGTTCAATCAGCCCCAGCATTTT
CDR3aa: CATSDSAGFNQPQHF

abundance: -
d_gene: -
v_gene: TRBV7-9
j_gene: TRBJ2-3
CDR3nt: TGTGCCAGCAGCTCTCAGGGTAGCACAGATACGCAGTATTTT
CDR3aa: CASSSQGSTDTQYF

abundance: -
d_gene: -
v_gene: TRBV7-2
j_gene: TRBJ2-7
CDR3nt: TGTGCCAGCAGCCTACAATTGGGGGAACAGGGATCCTACGAGCAGTACTTC
CDR3aa: CASSLQLGEQGSYEQYF

abundance: many
d_gene: -
v_gene: TRBV19
j_gene: TRBJ1-1
CDR3nt: TGTGCCAGTACGACCCCTTTGCGGGGGTTGACCACTGAAGCTTTCTTT
CDR3aa: CASTTPLRGLTTEAFF

abundance: many
d_gene: -
v_gene: TRBV5-1
j_gene: TRBJ1-2
CDR3nt: TGCGCCAGCAAGCTCGACTATGGCTACACCTTC
CDR3aa: CASKLDYGYTF

abundance: many
d_gene: TRBD2
v_gene: TRBV5-4
j_gene: TRBJ2-2
CDR3nt: TGTGCCAGCAGCCCGGGGGGGAGTCGCGGCGGGGAGCTGTTTTTT
CDR3aa: CASSPGGSRGGELFF

abundance: few
d_gene: TRBD1
v_gene: TRBV10-2
j_gene: TRBJ1-2
CDR3nt: TGCGCCAGCAGTGAGTCCAACAGGGGTGGCGGCTACACCTTC
CDR3aa: CASSESNRGGGYTF

abundance: many
d_gene: -
v_gene: TRBV6-5
j_gene: TRBJ2-6
CDR3nt: TGTGCCAGCAGCTCACGGAGCTCTGGGGCCAACGTCCTGACTTTC
CDR3aa: CASSSRSSGANVLTF

abundance: many
d_gene: TRBD1
v_gene: TRBV5-6
j_gene: TRBJ2-7
CDR3nt: TGTGCCAGCAGCCCAGGACAGGGGTTCGACGAGCAGTACTTC
CDR3aa: CASSPGQGFDEQYF

abundance: -
d_gene: -
v_gene: TRBV7-9
j_gene: TRBJ1-2
CDR3nt: TGTGCCAGCAGCTTCGTTCCGGGGCACGGCTACACCTTC
CDR3aa: CASSFVPGHGYTF